Detailed here is one TCR beta chain. What it recognizes is unknown. Trimming left V 1 base short and J 0 bases short, with 6 bases between. CDR3 length: 14 amino acids. Germline V gene data show CDR1 as SGHTA and CDR2 as FQGTGA. Diagnosis of hyperthyroidism was new in patients aged 18 to 65, and its duration was under 2 months. Sample collection date corresponds to first hyperthyroidism diagnosis, prior to any ophthalmopathy symptoms. The data were obtained in a study of T cells in Graves' hyperthyroidism and ophthalmopathy. Study-level results: Within blood appeared most thyroid clonotypes that had expanded above 0.001.

Using RNA transcripts as the source, TCR beta CDR3 regions were amplified. First-round RT-PCR of the TCR CDR3 relied on the HTBI primer set. TCRdb ran MiXCR on the multiplex PCR reads and lists one entry per CDR3 protein. The data contain around 300,000 distinct CDR3 sequences, approximately 14% of them singletons. Material for sequencing was blood. The chain recombines TRBV7-3 with TRBJ1-1; D is ambiguous. The TCR originated in a woman aged 50 to 65 with Graves' hyperthyroidism that later progressed to Graves' ophthalmopathy. CDR3 region: CASSLNSMNTEAFF. The CDR3 nucleotides read TGTGCCAGCAGCTTAAATAGCATGAACACTGAAGCTTTCTTT.